Sequencing of this TCR beta chain was carried out in a study of monozygotic twins with cystic fibrosis. The table came from immunoSEQ multiplex PCR; TCRdb's copy has only in-frame clones and leaves some out. The repertoire holds roughly 26,000 clones, with roughly nine tenths as singletons. General study points: Unrelated CF individuals shared fewer identical clonotypes than monozygotic CF twins. In 13 of 16 pairs, V gene usage was closest to the co-twin's. Median Simpson clonality of 0.0095 suggested naive T cells predominated.

A note on this clone: What it binds is unknown.

The sequence was obtained from a girl aged 2 to 10 with cystic fibrosis. Material: blood.

Here the CDR3 DNA reads TGTGCCAGCAGCGGACATAGCAATCAGCCCCAGCATTTT. Translating it yields CASSGHSNQPQHF. This chain connects TRBV5-5 to TRBJ1-5, with D maybe TRBD1 (5 bases). The CDR3 is 13 amino acids. The germline V gene encodes CDR1 SGHKS and CDR2 YYEKEE (reference sequence). Trimming took off 4 bases at V and 0 bases at J, with 5 bases between the two ends.